One sample yielded the 29 T cell receptor beta chains listed below, sequenced in a study of T cells in Graves' hyperthyroidism and ophthalmopathy. TCR beta CDR3 sequences were amplified from RNA transcripts. A first-round RT-PCR of the TCR CDR3 used the HTBI primer set. TCRdb analysed the multiplex PCR reads with MiXCR anew, one entry per CDR3 protein. The sample includes around 290,000 distinct CDR3 sequences, roughly 13% seen only once; the top ten take 7.9%. The sequencing input was blood. Every receptor here comes from a woman aged 40 to 50 with Graves' hyperthyroidism.

This chain links TRBV19 with TRBJ1-1; D not certain. The V and J ends lost 7 bases and 7 bases respectively, with 19 bases between them. Germline CDR1 LNHDA, CDR2 SQIVND (reference sequence). There are 14 residues in the CDR3. The CDR3 loop reads CASNPRLTAGEAFF. The CDR3 coding sequence is TGTGCCAGTAACCCCCGGCTCACGGCGGGTGAAGCTTTCTTT.

This clonotype was seen only a few times. CDR3 region: CAIRRQGSGTEAFF. The DNA of the CDR3 is TGTGCCATCAGGAGACAGGGGTCGGGCACTGAAGCTTTCTTT. This sequence joins TRBV10-3 and TRBJ1-1, with 8 bases that match TRBD1. V was clipped by 6 bases and J by 4 bases; unmatched bases: 7. The germline gives CDR1 ENHRY, CDR2 SYGVKD. This CDR3 region has 14 residues.

As regards this clonotype: With a much larger clone just one base away, this may be a read error. This chain joins TRBV6-1 and TRBJ1-1; TRBD1 matches 8 bases. The V and J ends lost 7 bases and 4 bases, in that order; junction bases with no gene match: 5. CDR1 MNHNS and CDR2 SASEGT come from the germline V gene. The CDR3 is 13 residues long. The CDR3 loop reads CASTGQGGTEAFF. CDR3 DNA: TGTGCCAGCACTGGACAGGGTGGCACTGAAGCTTTCTTT.

This chain connects TRBV20-1 to TRBJ1-2; D may be TRBD1 (6 bases). The CDR3 is 13 residues long. Germline lookup yields CDR1 DFQATT and CDR2 SNEGSKA (reference sequence). Trimming removed 1 base at V and 1 base at J, with 7 bases between. CDR3 region: CSARGQDNYGYTF. Written as DNA, the CDR3 is TGCAGTGCTAGAGGACAGGATAACTATGGCTACACCTTC.

This clonotype was observed a handful of times. This sequence joins TRBV5-1 and TRBJ1-4; 10 bases match TRBD1. Germline lookup yields CDR1 SGHRS and CDR2 YFSETQ. Unmatched junction bases numbered 4, after V lost 5 bases and J lost 6 bases. This CDR3 has 14 residues. CDR3 DNA sequence: TGCGCCAGCAGAACCGGGACAGGGGATGAAAAACTGTTTTTT. This gives the protein CASRTGTGDEKLFF.

This clonotype occurred a few times. This chain uses TRBV10-1 with TRBJ2-3; 7 nucleotides match TRBD2. CDR3 length: 19 amino acids. The V gene end was trimmed by 0 bases and the J gene end by 0 bases; junction bases not matched to a gene: 12. The germline CDR1 and CDR2 sequences are WNHNN and SYGVQD (reference sequence). CDR3 DNA: TGCGCCAGCAGTGAGTCTGGGACTACGCGCGTCGTTAGCACAGATACGCAGTATTTT. Translated, it gives CASSESGTTRVVSTDTQYF.

The table lists this clonotype with many counts. V is TRBV12-3 or TRBV12-4 and J is TRBJ1-4; D not certain. The V and J ends lost 5 bases and 7 bases respectively, with 14 bases between them. This CDR3 spans 14 amino acids. The CDR3 here is CASSPQFVGEKLFF. The CDR3 nucleotides read TGTGCCAGCAGTCCCCAATTCGTTGGTGAAAAACTGTTTTTT.

This clonotype has ten or more counts. The V call is TRBV7-2, the J call TRBJ1-1, with 9 nucleotides matching TRBD1. From germline, CDR1 is SGHTA and CDR2 FQGNSA. The trim removed 1 base at V and 10 bases at J, leaving 10 bases unmatched. The CDR3 spans 15 residues. In DNA, the CDR3 is TGTGCCAGCAGCTTAGGCGGAGAACAGGGGGCAGCAGCTTTCTTT. Translation gives CASSLGGEQGAAAFF. The full variable domain, rest sourced from reference TRBV7-2 and TRBJ1-1, is GAGVSQSPSNKVTEKGKDVELRCDPISGHTALYWYRQSLGQGLEFLIYFQGNSAPDKSGLPSDRFSAERTGGSVSTLTIQRTQQEDSAVYLCASSLGGEQGAAAFFGQGTRLTVV.

The chain links TRBV5-1 to TRBJ2-1, with D unresolved. The CDR3 sequence is 15 residues long. V lost 1 base and J lost 6, with 14 bases in between. Germline CDR1 and CDR2: SGHRS and YFSETQ. Here the CDR3 DNA reads TGCGCCAGCAGCTTGAGGCCCCTCATGCTCAATGAGCAGTTCTTC. Its translation is CASSLRPLMLNEQFF.

The chain has TRBV7-9 and TRBJ2-7; 10 bases map to TRBD1. The CDR3 has 11 amino acids. The V and J ends lost 8 bases and 7 bases, in that order; junction bases with no gene match: 2. CDR1 is SEHNR and CDR2 is FQNEAQ in the germline V gene (reference sequence). The CDR3 sequence: CASRGQGEQYF. DNA for the CDR3: TGTGCCAGCCGGGGACAGGGGGAGCAGTACTTC.

This clonotype has a count of ten or more. V gene TRBV7-3 combines with J gene TRBJ2-5; D possibly corresponds to TRBD2 (6 bases). The CDR3 sequence is 16 residues long. Germline CDR1 SGHTA, CDR2 FQGTGA. Trimming removed 5 bases at V and 5 bases at J, with 21 bases between. The CDR3 coding sequence is TGTGCCAGCAGCCCTCGAGGAGGGGCGCTGGTGGAGACCCAGTACTTC. As protein: CASSPRGGALVETQYF.

This clonotype was seen at least ten times. The chain uses TRBV7-9 and TRBJ2-1; TRBD2 aligns across 7 bases. Germline V lookup: CDR1 SEHNR, CDR2 FQNEAQ (reference sequence). The CDR3 is 18 residues long. The J segment lost 0 bases and the V segment lost 2 bases, leaving 10 bases of the junction unmatched. CDR3 nucleotides: TGTGCCAGCAGCTTAAGGGGAGGGGACTGGAGCTCCTACAATGAGCAGTTCTTC. Translation gives CASSLRGGDWSSYNEQFF.

In the case of this clonotype: A much larger clone is a single base away; this may be a read error. The genes are TRBV7-9 and TRBJ2-7; D perhaps matches TRBD1 (5 bases). The CDR3 spans 15 residues. V shed 1 base and J shed 3 bases, with 13 bases lying between them. Germline-derived CDR1 and CDR2 are SEHNR and FQNEAQ (reference sequence). The CDR3 DNA is TGTGCCAGCAGCTTAGAGGCAGGGAACTACTACGAGCAGTACTTC. Translated: CASSLEAGNYYEQYF.

Many counts were recorded for this clonotype. The chain combines TRBV7-8 with TRBJ2-1, with D possibly matching TRBD2 (5 bases). The CDR3 runs to 15 residues. Germline V gives CDR1 SGHVS, CDR2 FQNEAQ. With 5 bases removed from V and 5 bases from J, the gap between germline ends came to 16 bases. The CDR3 loop is CASSRPGLLDNEQFF. The CDR3 DNA reads TGTGCCAGCAGCCGACCCGGACTGCTCGACAATGAGCAGTTCTTC.

This clonotype was seen only a few times. The chain employs TRBV6-1 and TRBJ2-3; no definite D call. Trimming cost V 6 bases and J 2 bases, with 6 bases left between them. Germline V gives CDR1 MNHNS, CDR2 SASEGT. The CDR3 has 12 amino acids. The CDR3 region has the DNA TGTGCCAGCAGACAGAACACAGATACGCAGTATTTT. This translates into CASRQNTDTQYF.

This clonotype appeared many times. This chain connects TRBV2 to TRBJ2-1; 12 nucleotides align to TRBD2. V was pared by 6 bases and J by 9 bases, with 12 bases of the junction left unmatched. This CDR3 contains 16 residues. Germline CDR1 reads SNHLY; CDR2 reads FYNNEI. CDR3 protein: CASSSPGASGRGEQFF. CDR3 in DNA: TGTGCCAGCAGCTCCCCGGGGGCTAGCGGGAGGGGTGAGCAGTTCTTC.

This clonotype appeared a few times. This sequence joins TRBV28 and TRBJ2-7; TRBD1 aligns across 8 bases. Looked up from germline, CDR1 is MDHEN and CDR2 is SYDVKM. CDR3 length equals 15 residues. Trimming cost V 8 bases and J 0 bases; bases outside gene matches: 9. In DNA form, the CDR3 reads TGTGCCAGCGGGACGACAGGGGCGAACTCCTACGAGCAGTACTTC. Protein: CASGTTGANSYEQYF.

Ten or more counts support this clonotype. The chain uses TRBV7-2 and TRBJ1-1; D unresolved. The CDR3 covers 14 residues. The V end lost 3 bases, the J end lost 3 bases, and 11 bases lay between the germline ends. Germline lookup yields CDR1 SGHTA and CDR2 FQGNSA. The CDR3 loop reads CASSFPDGYTEAFF. The DNA for the CDR3 is TGTGCCAGCAGCTTCCCGGACGGGTACACTGAAGCTTTCTTT.

CDR3 protein: CATSRGGRLGTGNDEQYF. In DNA, the CDR3 is TGTGCCACCAGCAGAGGGGGCCGTTTGGGGACAGGGAACGACGAGCAGTACTTC. The J gene is TRBJ2-7, the V gene TRBV15, with TRBD1 identical over 9 bases. CDR1 is LNHNV, CDR2 YYDKDF, per germline (reference sequence). V lost 1 base to trimming and J lost 5 bases; unmatched junction nucleotides: 15. The CDR3 runs to 18 residues.

This clonotype showed up many times. The rearrangement joins TRBV19 to TRBJ1-1, with 8 positions matching TRBD1. The germline V gene has CDR1 LNHDA and CDR2 SQIVND (reference sequence). V dropped 6 bases and J dropped 5; count of bases not matched to a gene: 5. The CDR3 length is 13 residues. DNA for the CDR3: TGTGCCAGTAGGCGGACAGGGAAGACTGAAGCTTTCTTT. It codes for CASRRTGKTEAFF.

As DNA, the CDR3 is TGTGCCACCAGCGGAGGTCAGGGAGGGCTTAGCAATCAGCCCCAGCATTTT. It is translated as CATSGGQGGLSNQPQHF. The gene calls are TRBV15 and TRBJ1-5, with D perhaps matching TRBD1 (5 bases). The CDR3 spans 17 residues. Germline CDR1 reads LNHNV; CDR2 reads YYDKDF (reference sequence). The germline V and J ends were trimmed by 5 bases and 0 bases, with 17 bases remaining between them.

In its sample, this clonotype was seen many times. The V call is TRBV11-2, the J call TRBJ1-1, with D possibly matching TRBD1 (6 bases). Germline V gene data show CDR1 as SGHAT and CDR2 as FQNNGV. The CDR3 length is 16 residues. The ends were cut back, 2 bases at V and 5 bases at J, with 18 bases in the middle. The CDR3 DNA is TGTGCCAGCAGCTTAATCCTGGACTGGAGGGGGACTGAAGCTTTCTTT. As protein: CASSLILDWRGTEAFF.

Regarding this clonotype: This may be a read error: a much more frequent sequence differs by one nucleotide. The V and J genes are TRBV7-8 and TRBJ2-1, with 9 bases matching TRBD2. The V gene's germline CDR1 is SGHVS and CDR2 FQNEAQ. The CDR3 totals 16 residues. The CDR3 DNA follows: TGTGCCAGCAGCCTCCTCACTAGCGGGTCCCTCAATGGGCAGTTCTTC. Amino acid sequence: CASSLLTSGSLNGQFF.

This chain uses TRBV11-2 with TRBJ1-5; D ambiguous. Germline values: CDR1 SGHAT, CDR2 FQNNGV. The V gene lost 0 bases and the J gene lost 3 bases, with 9 bases spanning the gap. The CDR3 consists of 15 residues. The CDR3 here is CASSLDGHNNQPQHF. The CDR3 coding sequence is TGTGCCAGCAGCTTAGATGGGCATAACAATCAGCCCCAGCATTTT. Combining the CDR3 with reference TRBV11-2 and TRBJ1-5 gives the whole variable domain EAGVAQSPRYKIIEKRQSVAFWCNPISGHATLYWYQQILGQGPKLLIQFQNNGVVDDSQLPKDRFSAERLKGVDSTLKIQPAKLEDSAVYLCASSLDGHNNQPQHFGDGTRLSIL.

This clonotype was counted many times. The chain carries TRBV2 and TRBJ2-3, with a tentative D call TRBD2 (6 bases). The CDR3 contains 14 residues. Between the trimmed V and J ends, which lost 9 bases and 3 bases, there was a span of 16 bases. CDR1 is SNHLY and CDR2 is FYNNEI in the germline V gene. The CDR3 sequence: CARASERLTDTQYF. The CDR3 DNA follows: TGTGCCAGAGCTAGCGAGCGTTTAACAGATACGCAGTATTTT.

This clonotype was counted at least ten times. The chain uses TRBV28 and TRBJ2-6, with no clear D. Germline V gene lookup returns CDR1 MDHEN and CDR2 SYDVKM. The length of the CDR3 is 14 residues. V was pared by 4 bases and J by 4 bases, with 8 bases between. The CDR3 sequence is CASSSLRGANVLTF. The DNA for the CDR3 is TGTGCCAGCAGTTCCCTGAGGGGGGCCAACGTCCTGACTTTC.

With regard to this clonotype: This may be a read error: a much more frequent sequence differs by one nucleotide. The chain couples TRBV20-1 to TRBJ1-5, with a tentative D call TRBD1 (5 bases). The CDR3 consists of 12 residues. Germline CDR1 reads DFQATT; CDR2 reads SNEGSKA (reference sequence). Trimming removed 7 bases from V and 6 bases from J, with 13 bases in between. CDR3 residues: CSGGDGGQPQHF. The CDR3 bases are TGCAGTGGGGGGGACGGTGGTCAGCCCCAGCATTTT.

The table lists this clonotype with many counts. At one end the junction does not follow the germline gene, possibly because of a read error. The chain recombines TRBV3-1 with TRBJ2-3, with 7 bases lining up with TRBD1. The CDR3 covers 15 residues. CDR1 is LGHDT and CDR2 is YNNKEL in the germline V gene (reference sequence). In nucleotides, the CDR3 is TGTGCCAACAGCCGAGGGACAGCTAGCACAGATACGCAGTATTTT. Its translation: CANSRGTASTDTQYF.

This clonotype occurred many times. This rearrangement joins TRBV19 to TRBJ1-1; D is possibly TRBD1 (6 bases). In germline, CDR1 is LNHDA, CDR2 SQIVND (reference sequence). The germline V and J ends were trimmed by 3 bases and 0 bases, with 8 bases remaining between them. The CDR3 covers 14 residues. The CDR3 DNA is TGTGCCAGTAGTATTACAGGGCTGAACACTGAAGCTTTCTTT. Protein: CASSITGLNTEAFF.